The source of this TCR beta chain is a study of shared clonotypes between healthy human individuals (TCRdb year 2020). Study-level background: Three men and a couple of women, aged 18 to 49 years, made up the cohort. Leukapheresis yielded between about 0.8 and 9.5 billion PBMCs per donor. For each donor, CD4 naive and CD4 memory were each run on three plates, CD8 naive on two plates, and CD8 memory on one plate. Blood TCR repertoires of a handful of healthy adults were deeply sequenced to estimate repertoire size and the extent of clonotype sharing between individuals. Different laboratories and diverse techniques were used to prepare libraries and sequence TCR repertoires, to increase sequencing depth and limit assay-specific biases. Broader findings and caveats from the paper: Sharing across a few donors was observed for around 5% of naive CD4, over 3% of naive CD8, around 2.5% of memory CD4, and around 0.42% of memory CD8 clonotypes. Clonotypes shared by all four sorted-subset donors showed higher generation probabilities than non-shared clonotypes. The genetic and exposure-history diversity represented was limited by the small number of donors. Naive subsets generally had larger estimated clonotype richness than memory subsets did. Incomplete sequencing was indicated by rarefaction of sorted-subset datasets, despite the large sequencing depth. Pairwise subsampling indicated that sequencing depth was expected to affect the degree of clonotype sharing among donors. Sampling was restricted to blood, and TCR repertoires in tissues likely differ from the TCR repertoires found in blood.

As concerns this clone: This receptor's antigen is unknown. No qualities accompany the bases; no much larger clone lies one base away.

TCR CDR3 regions were amplified from genomic DNA by multiplex PCR using the deep immunoSEQ assay. Extracted genomic DNA from each cell subset was spread evenly across all wells of several immunoSEQ 96-well plates, with each plate serving as a replicate. For sorted subsets, each replicate PCR was loaded with approximately 200 ng genomic DNA, equivalent to some 27,000 T cell genomes. Purified libraries were measured with a Qubit 3.0 fluorometer, size-checked on a Bioanalyzer 2100, and measured again with the KAPA Library Quantification kit. Every immunoSEQ 96-well plate was sequenced on a separate single-read 150-cycle Illumina NextSeq 550 flow cell. The authors' analysis ran thus. Because the immunoSEQ output included only junctional sequences and no quality scores, the filtering could not be the same as the filtering used for full-length reads. To assign V/J genes and CDR3, sequences were annotated using PyIR, a Python wrapper for IgBLAST v1.9, with IMGT germline references. Reads were removed for weak V/J assignments (E-value above 1e-6), missing CDR3, stop codons, out-of-frame junctions, or ambiguous translated residues. A V3J clonotype was defined by an identical inferred V gene, J gene, and CDR3 amino acid sequence. Percentage overlap between repertoires was computed as shared unique clonotypes divided by the size of the smaller repertoire. Richness of each repertoire was evaluated using RTK rarefaction, the Chao1 estimator, and Recon v2.1 estimates of unobserved clonotypes. For all TCRbeta clonotypes obtained by the gDNA method from four donors, generation probabilities were computed with OLGA. This is the immuneACCESS table as TCRdb keeps it, with only in-frame sequences that have V and J called. A part of the clones is gone; compared with another copy, unresolved V genes explain less than half, and the rest is unexplained. For V, J and clone size, that table is used; D and trimming come from the DNA. The sample table contains approximately 2,200,000 clones; only one count was recorded for roughly 91% of them. The ten biggest clones cover under 2% of the sample.

CDR1 and CDR2 were assigned from the germline V gene (reference sequence) as MNHEY and SMNVEV. The CDR3 goes from the cysteine to the phenylalanine over 18 residues. Only CDR3 DNA remains: 54 bases, in frame from the first base. V sheds 3 bases and J sheds 5 bases, leaving 24 bases between their ends. For the CD8 naive samples, CD45RO-negative cells were positively selected for CCR7, yielding a CD45RA+CCR7+ population from which TemRA cells were excluded. The donors were healthy, HIV-negative adults who had no recently reported acute infections or vaccinations. Every donor was a Caucasian adult residing in Nashville, Tennessee, USA. Blood was collected by leukapheresis, and PBMCs were isolated by Ficoll-Histopaque density gradient centrifugation and then cryopreserved in liquid nitrogen vapor phase. Analytical flow cytometry was used to check the purity and quantity of each magnetically sorted T cell population. Genomic DNA was isolated from every sorted fraction and measured by UV absorbance on a Nanodrop 2000c.

The receptor was derived from a young man in good health. Some clones in this sample may be carry-over from other donors' samples. The sequence links TRBV27 to TRBJ2-3; the D gene lacks a confident call. The sequencing sample was made of naive CD8+ T cells from PBMCs. The sample's cell subset or site label, in plain terms: CD45RA+CCR7+. For the CDR3, the sequence is CASSFIGVMASPEDTQYF. The DNA sequence is TGTGCCAGCAGTTTTATTGGGGTGATGGCATCCCCTGAAGATACGCAGTATTTT.